The clone carrying this TCR beta chain has a handful of counts. No antigen is known for it. This entry belongs to a study of cytomegalovirus exposure and HLA in healthy donors. Germline V CDR1 and CDR2: GTSNPN, SVGIG (reference sequence). Trimming pared 2 bases from V and 3 bases from J, leaving 8 bases between. The CDR3 runs to 13 residues. Donors were drawn from the approximately 110-subject validation cohort, separate from the approximately 620-subject first cohort. The method was immunoSEQ multiplex PCR; TCRdb's version includes in-frame clones alone and lacks a portion of them. Among 200,000 or so clones listed, more than 65% were seen once. Findings of the study overall: According to the study, around 180 TCR beta chains were cytomegalovirus-associated. Most TCR sequences were seen very rarely across donors, but some public TCRs occurred in many.

This chain uses TRBV30 with TRBJ1-5; perhaps TRBD1 as D (5 bases). Specimen: PBMCs. The clonotype was recovered from a woman in her thirties in good health and CMV-seropositive. Here the CDR3 DNA reads TGTGCCTGGAGTAAGGGGTACAATCAGCCCCAGCATTTT. Its translation: CAWSKGYNQPQHF. The full variable domain, in which reference TRBV30 and TRBJ1-5 provide the parts outside the CDR3, is SQTIHQWPATLVQPVGSPLSLECTVEGTSNPNLYWYRQAAGRGLQLLFYSVGIGQISSEVPQNLSASRPQDRQFILSSKKLLLSDSGFYLCAWSKGYNQPQHFGDGTRLSIL.